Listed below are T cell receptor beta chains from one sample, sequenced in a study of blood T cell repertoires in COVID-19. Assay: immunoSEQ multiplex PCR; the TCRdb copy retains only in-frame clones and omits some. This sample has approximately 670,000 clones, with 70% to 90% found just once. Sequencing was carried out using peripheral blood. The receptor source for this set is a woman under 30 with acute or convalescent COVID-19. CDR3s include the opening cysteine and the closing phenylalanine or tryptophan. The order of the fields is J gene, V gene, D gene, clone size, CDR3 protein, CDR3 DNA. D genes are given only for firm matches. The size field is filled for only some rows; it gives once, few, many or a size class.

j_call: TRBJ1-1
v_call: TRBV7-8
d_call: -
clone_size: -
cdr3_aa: CASSRGRGNTEAFF
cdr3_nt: TGTGCCAGCAGCCGAGGCAGGGGTAACACTGAAGCTTTCTTT

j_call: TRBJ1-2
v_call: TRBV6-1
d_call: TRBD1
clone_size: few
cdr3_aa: CASSEGGGPNYGYTF
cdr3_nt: TGTGCCAGCAGTGAAGGAGGGGGCCCTAACTATGGCTACACCTTC

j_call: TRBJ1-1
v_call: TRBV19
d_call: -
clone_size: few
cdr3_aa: CASSLRGQGTTEAFF
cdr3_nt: TGTGCCAGTAGTTTAAGAGGGCAGGGGACGACTGAAGCTTTCTTT

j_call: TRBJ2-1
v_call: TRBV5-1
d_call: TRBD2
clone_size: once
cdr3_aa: CASSFTSGGSYNEQFF
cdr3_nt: TGCGCCAGCAGCTTCACTAGCGGGGGCTCCTACAATGAGCAGTTCTTC

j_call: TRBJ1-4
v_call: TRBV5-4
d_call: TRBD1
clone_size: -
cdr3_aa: CATQDRVGTNEKLFF
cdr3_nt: TGTGCCACCCAAGACAGGGTCGGAACTAATGAAAAACTGTTTTTT

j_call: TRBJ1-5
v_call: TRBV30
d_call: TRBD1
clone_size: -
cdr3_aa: CAWKDRGSQPQHF
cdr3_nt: TGTGCCTGGAAGGACAGGGGGAGCCAGCCCCAGCATTTT

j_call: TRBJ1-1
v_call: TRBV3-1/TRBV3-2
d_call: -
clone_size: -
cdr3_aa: CASSPRSHTEAFF
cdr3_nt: TGTGCCAGCAGCCCGCGATCCCACACTGAAGCTTTCTTT

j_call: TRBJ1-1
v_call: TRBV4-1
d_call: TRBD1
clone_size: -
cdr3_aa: CASSHPGPTGGNTEAFF
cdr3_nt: TGCGCCAGCAGCCACCCCGGTCCAACAGGGGGGAACACTGAAGCTTTCTTT

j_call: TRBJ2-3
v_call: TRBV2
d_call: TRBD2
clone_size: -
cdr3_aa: CATEAGVTDTQYF
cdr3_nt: TGTGCCACGGAAGCGGGGGTCACAGATACGCAGTATTTT

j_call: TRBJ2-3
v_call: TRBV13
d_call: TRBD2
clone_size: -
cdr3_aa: CASSLPTGAGGTDTQYF
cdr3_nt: TGTGCCAGCAGCCTCCCCACGGGAGCGGGGGGGACGGATACGCAGTATTTT

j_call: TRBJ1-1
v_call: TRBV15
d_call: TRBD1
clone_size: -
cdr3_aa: CATSRDPDRGAAFF
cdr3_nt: TGTGCCACCAGCAGAGATCCCGACAGGGGGGCAGCTTTCTTT

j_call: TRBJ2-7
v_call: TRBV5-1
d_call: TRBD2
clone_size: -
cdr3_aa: CASSFTTSGFSYEQYF
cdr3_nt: TGCGCCAGCAGCTTTACGACTAGCGGGTTCTCCTACGAGCAGTACTTC

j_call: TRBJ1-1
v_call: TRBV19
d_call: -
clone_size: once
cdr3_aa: CASSPGQGNTEAFF
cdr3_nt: TGTGCCAGTAGTCCGGGCCAGGGGAACACTGAAGCTTTCTTT

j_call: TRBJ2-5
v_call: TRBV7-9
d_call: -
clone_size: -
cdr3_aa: CASSRRSGGRQETQYF
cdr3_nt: TGTGCCAGCAGCCGTCGATCCGGGGGTAGGCAAGAGACCCAGTACTTC

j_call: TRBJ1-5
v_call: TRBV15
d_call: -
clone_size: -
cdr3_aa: CATSRDGRVGTEKPQHF
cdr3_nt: TGTGCCACCAGCAGAGATGGGAGAGTTGGGACTGAAAAGCCCCAGCATTTT

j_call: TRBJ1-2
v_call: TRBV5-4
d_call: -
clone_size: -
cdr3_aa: CASSSSNDFGYTF
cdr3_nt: TGTGCCAGCAGCTCTAGTAACGACTTTGGCTACACCTTC

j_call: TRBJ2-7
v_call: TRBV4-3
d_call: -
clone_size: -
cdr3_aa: CASSQDPTGLYEQYF
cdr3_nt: TGCGCCAGCAGCCAAGACCCAACAGGGCTCTACGAGCAGTACTTC